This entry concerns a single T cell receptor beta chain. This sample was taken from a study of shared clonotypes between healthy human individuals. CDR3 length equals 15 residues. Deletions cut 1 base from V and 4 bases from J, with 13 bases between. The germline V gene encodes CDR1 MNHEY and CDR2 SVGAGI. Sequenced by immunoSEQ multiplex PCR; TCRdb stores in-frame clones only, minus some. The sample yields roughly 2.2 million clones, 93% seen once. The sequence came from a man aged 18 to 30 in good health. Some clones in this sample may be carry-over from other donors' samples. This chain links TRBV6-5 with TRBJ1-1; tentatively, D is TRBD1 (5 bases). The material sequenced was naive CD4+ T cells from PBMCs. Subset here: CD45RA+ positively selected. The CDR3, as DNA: TGTGCCAGCAGTTACTTCGGACCCGGGGGCACTGAAGCTTTCTTT. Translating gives CASSYFGPGGTEAFF.